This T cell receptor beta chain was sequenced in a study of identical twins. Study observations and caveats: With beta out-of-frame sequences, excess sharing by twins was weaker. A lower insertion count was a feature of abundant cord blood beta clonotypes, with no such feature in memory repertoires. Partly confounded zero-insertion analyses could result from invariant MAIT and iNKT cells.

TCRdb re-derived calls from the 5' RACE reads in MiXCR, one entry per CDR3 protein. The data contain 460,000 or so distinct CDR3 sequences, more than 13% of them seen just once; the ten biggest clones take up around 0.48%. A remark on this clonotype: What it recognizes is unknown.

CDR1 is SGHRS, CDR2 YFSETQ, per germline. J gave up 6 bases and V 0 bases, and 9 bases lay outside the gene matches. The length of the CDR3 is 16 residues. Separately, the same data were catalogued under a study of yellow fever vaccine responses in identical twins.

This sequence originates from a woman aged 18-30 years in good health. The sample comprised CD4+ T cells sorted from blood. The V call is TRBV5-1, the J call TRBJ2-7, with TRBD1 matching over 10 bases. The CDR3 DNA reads TGCGCCAGCAGCTTGGGGTTTGGGGGACAGGGGAGCGAGCAGTACTTC. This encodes CASSLGFGGQGSEQYF.